This T cell receptor (beta chain) was documented in a study of vaccination effects on CD4 cells after COVID-19. The overall study: The median interval between the second dose and post-vaccine sampling was 72 days. Study outcomes and limitations: Only a few convalescent patients and no early post-infection timepoints featured in the study. Marked clonal contraction was seen in infection- and vaccine-induced clones late after vaccination.

Germline V gene sequence: CDR1 KGHSH, CDR2 LQKENI. Trimming shortened V by 5 bases and J by 3 bases, and 11 bases separated the two germline ends. This CDR3 contains 14 residues. The protocol was immunoSEQ multiplex PCR, while the TCRdb copy is restricted to in-frame clones and leaves out a portion. The sample records fewer than 75,000 clones, over 75% being singletons. CD4+ T cells were isolated after 10 days of culture. Two-dose vaccination with either BNT162b2 or mRNA-1273 was given to the participants. According to the study, vaccine recipients showed no prior SARS-CoV-2 infection and negative nucleocapsid antibodies. Points on this clone: Its specificity is unknown.

The source of this sequence is a human donor who received a COVID-19 vaccine. V usage is TRBV18 and J usage is TRBJ1-3, with D perhaps matching TRBD1 (6 bases). The sequences come from CD4+ T cells from PBMCs cultured without peptide, collected after COVID-19 vaccination. The CDR3 protein is CASSIQGDGNTIYF. The CDR3 region has the DNA TGTGCCAGCTCAATACAGGGAGATGGAAACACCATATATTTT.